The rows below give T cell receptor beta chains drawn from one sample of a study of CD8 T cells in ankylosing spondylitis. Via MiXCR, TCRdb re-called the 5' RACE reads, giving one row per CDR3 protein. The profile shows around 480,000 distinct CDR3 sequences, 17% of them singletons. The material sequenced was blood, either unsorted or a sorted T cell fraction (not recorded which). The source is a male donor with ankylosing spondylitis. The CDR3 runs from the conserved cysteine through the conserved F or W. The D gene is left open where the match is weak. Size values are once, few and many counts, or a class for expanded clones, and some rows have none.

cdr3_nt: TGTGCCAGCAGCTTGGGAGGGCAGAGTCAGCCCCAGCATTTT
cdr3_aa: CASSLGGQSQPQHF
v_call: TRBV7-9
d_call: NA
clone_size: few
j_call: TRBJ1-5

cdr3_nt: TGTGCCAGCTCACCGCTAGCGGGGACCCAACAAGAGACCCAGTACTTC
cdr3_aa: CASSPLAGTQQETQYF
v_call: TRBV18
d_call: TRBD2
clone_size: NA
j_call: TRBJ2-5

cdr3_nt: TGTGCCAGCAGCTTACGAGGGGGCAGCTCTGAAGCTTTCTTT
cdr3_aa: CASSLRGGSSEAFF
v_call: TRBV5-6
d_call: TRBD1
clone_size: NA
j_call: TRBJ1-1

cdr3_nt: TGTGCCAGCAGCCGGGACAGCCAAAACACTGAAGCTTTCTTT
cdr3_aa: CASSRDSQNTEAFF
v_call: TRBV6-1
d_call: TRBD1
clone_size: NA
j_call: TRBJ1-1

cdr3_nt: TGTGCCAGCACTAGGCTAGCGGGTTACAATGAGCAGTTCTTC
cdr3_aa: CASTRLAGYNEQFF
v_call: TRBV12-3/TRBV12-4
d_call: TRBD2
clone_size: few
j_call: TRBJ2-1

cdr3_nt: TGTGCCAGCCTTTTAGGGGGCCCCGAGGACACCATATATTTT
cdr3_aa: CASLLGGPEDTIYF
v_call: TRBV12-3/TRBV12-4
d_call: TRBD1
clone_size: few
j_call: TRBJ1-3

cdr3_nt: TGTGCCAGCAGCGTCGGGACGGGTAATTCACCCCTCCACTTT
cdr3_aa: CASSVGTGNSPLHF
v_call: TRBV9
d_call: NA
clone_size: few
j_call: TRBJ1-6

cdr3_nt: TGTGCCAGCAGCCAAGTGCGGGGCCAGAGAACCTACGAGCAGTACTTC
cdr3_aa: CASSQVRGQRTYEQYF
v_call: TRBV14
d_call: NA
clone_size: NA
j_call: TRBJ2-7

cdr3_nt: TGCAGCGTTGAACCGGGACAGGGGACCTACGAGCAGTACTTC
cdr3_aa: CSVEPGQGTYEQYF
v_call: TRBV29-1
d_call: TRBD1
clone_size: NA
j_call: TRBJ2-7

cdr3_nt: TGTGCCAGCAGTTCCCAAGCGGGGGTCCCGGGGAATGAGCAGTTCTTC
cdr3_aa: CASSSQAGVPGNEQFF
v_call: TRBV12-3/TRBV12-4
d_call: TRBD2
clone_size: few
j_call: TRBJ2-1

cdr3_nt: TGTGCCAGCAGCCAAGAAGGACAGTTCAATCAGCCCCAGCATTTT
cdr3_aa: CASSQEGQFNQPQHF
v_call: TRBV4-2
d_call: NA
clone_size: few
j_call: TRBJ1-5

cdr3_nt: TGTGCCAGCAGAAGGATCTACGAGCAGTACTTC
cdr3_aa: CASRRIYEQYF
v_call: TRBV28
d_call: NA
clone_size: few
j_call: TRBJ2-7

cdr3_nt: TGTGCCAGCAGCTTCGGAGACAGGGTCTACACCTTC
cdr3_aa: CASSFGDRVYTF
v_call: TRBV7-9
d_call: TRBD1
clone_size: NA
j_call: TRBJ1-2

cdr3_nt: TGCAGTGCAACACAGGGGAACGAGCAGTACTTC
cdr3_aa: CSATQGNEQYF
v_call: TRBV20-1
d_call: TRBD1
clone_size: few
j_call: TRBJ2-7

cdr3_nt: TGTGCCAGCAGCTTAATCTTTACGAGCAACGGGGAGACCCAGTACTTC
cdr3_aa: CASSLIFTSNGETQYF
v_call: TRBV7-9
d_call: NA
clone_size: NA
j_call: TRBJ2-5

cdr3_nt: TGTGCCAGCAGCCCGAGGGCTAGCGTCCCCGAGACCCAGTACTTC
cdr3_aa: CASSPRASVPETQYF
v_call: TRBV7-3
d_call: NA
clone_size: NA
j_call: TRBJ2-5

cdr3_nt: TGTGCCAGCAGCGTCGGACGGACCACCGGGGAGCTGTTTTTT
cdr3_aa: CASSVGRTTGELFF
v_call: TRBV9
d_call: NA
clone_size: few
j_call: TRBJ2-2

cdr3_nt: TGTGCCAGCAGTTACTATACAGGCTACGAGCAGTACTTC
cdr3_aa: CASSYYTGYEQYF
v_call: TRBV6-5
d_call: NA
clone_size: few
j_call: TRBJ2-7

cdr3_nt: TGCAGCGTTGGGAGGGGGGTAGGAAATGAGCAGTTCTTC
cdr3_aa: CSVGRGVGNEQFF
v_call: TRBV29-1
d_call: NA
clone_size: many
j_call: TRBJ2-1

cdr3_nt: TGCAGTGCTAGAGCAGTTACGGGTCCCACTGAAGCTTTCTTT
cdr3_aa: CSARAVTGPTEAFF
v_call: TRBV20-1
d_call: NA
clone_size: few
j_call: TRBJ1-1

cdr3_nt: TGCAGTGCTAGAGATGAAACGCCGGGTCCCATGAACACTGAAGCTTTCTTT
cdr3_aa: CSARDETPGPMNTEAFF
v_call: TRBV20-1
d_call: NA
clone_size: few
j_call: TRBJ1-1

cdr3_nt: TGTGCCAGCTCACCGAACGGGGGGAATACTGAAGCTTTCTTT
cdr3_aa: CASSPNGGNTEAFF
v_call: TRBV18
d_call: NA
clone_size: few
j_call: TRBJ1-1

cdr3_nt: TGCAGTGCTAGAGATCTGGCTAGCGGGGGAGACGAGCAGTACTTC
cdr3_aa: CSARDLASGGDEQYF
v_call: TRBV20-1
d_call: TRBD2
clone_size: NA
j_call: TRBJ2-7

cdr3_nt: TGTGCCAGCAGGACCGCGAAGGGCGGACAATCTCGGCAGTTCTTC
cdr3_aa: CASRTAKGGQSRQFF
v_call: TRBV6-1
d_call: NA
clone_size: few
j_call: TRBJ2-1

cdr3_nt: TGCGCCAGCAGCTTGAGGGGAACAGGGAGTTCTGGGGCCAACGTCCTGACTTTC
cdr3_aa: CASSLRGTGSSGANVLTF
v_call: TRBV5-1
d_call: NA
clone_size: few
j_call: TRBJ2-6

cdr3_nt: TGTGCCAGCAGCCAAGGGGACACGGTCACTGAAGCTTTCTTT
cdr3_aa: CASSQGDTVTEAFF
v_call: TRBV3-1
d_call: NA
clone_size: few
j_call: TRBJ1-1

cdr3_nt: TGTGCCAGCAGCTCGGGACAGATAGGGCAGTACTTC
cdr3_aa: CASSSGQIGQYF
v_call: TRBV7-2
d_call: TRBD1
clone_size: few
j_call: TRBJ2-7

cdr3_nt: TGCGCCAGCAGCTTGCCCCCCGGGTTCGACACCGGGGAGCTGTTTTTT
cdr3_aa: CASSLPPGFDTGELFF
v_call: TRBV5-1
d_call: NA
clone_size: many
j_call: TRBJ2-2

cdr3_nt: TGTGCCAGCAGTTTTCAATCGGGACAGGGAGTTGAGGGCTACACCTTC
cdr3_aa: CASSFQSGQGVEGYTF
v_call: TRBV27
d_call: TRBD1
clone_size: NA
j_call: TRBJ1-2

cdr3_nt: TGCAGTGCACAGAACACAGGGGGCGGAGAGACCCAGTACTTC
cdr3_aa: CSAQNTGGGETQYF
v_call: TRBV20-1
d_call: TRBD1
clone_size: few
j_call: TRBJ2-5

cdr3_nt: TGTGCCAGCAGCTTGGAGTATAGCAATCAGCCCCAGCATTTT
cdr3_aa: CASSLEYSNQPQHF
v_call: TRBV5-5
d_call: NA
clone_size: few
j_call: TRBJ1-5

cdr3_nt: TGTGCCAGCAGTATAAGCGGGAGGGCCGACATTCAGTACTTC
cdr3_aa: CASSISGRADIQYF
v_call: TRBV6-1
d_call: TRBD2
clone_size: NA
j_call: TRBJ2-4

cdr3_nt: TGTGCCAGCAGCTTAGAGGGCGGGGGGGTGAGAACAGATACGCAGTATTTT
cdr3_aa: CASSLEGGGVRTDTQYF
v_call: TRBV7-6
d_call: TRBD2
clone_size: NA
j_call: TRBJ2-3

cdr3_nt: TGTGCCAGCAGCCCCTTTCTAGCGGGGGGGCTCAGTGAGCAGTTCTTC
cdr3_aa: CASSPFLAGGLSEQFF
v_call: TRBV3-1
d_call: TRBD2
clone_size: few
j_call: TRBJ2-1

cdr3_nt: TGTGCCAGTGAAAATAGCGGGAGGGCCCTTGAGCAGTTCTTC
cdr3_aa: CASENSGRALEQFF
v_call: TRBV28
d_call: TRBD2
clone_size: few
j_call: TRBJ2-1

cdr3_nt: TGCGCCAGCAGCTTGGTTGGGCTCGAGGGGGGCGGCGATGAGCAGTTCTTC
cdr3_aa: CASSLVGLEGGGDEQFF
v_call: TRBV5-1
d_call: NA
clone_size: NA
j_call: TRBJ2-1

cdr3_nt: TGTGCCTGGAGTGGTGACAGGACGTACGAGCAGTACTTC
cdr3_aa: CAWSGDRTYEQYF
v_call: TRBV30
d_call: NA
clone_size: NA
j_call: TRBJ2-7

cdr3_nt: TGCGCCAGCAGCCTCCTCGAGAGCTCCTATAATTCACCCCTCCACTTT
cdr3_aa: CASSLLESSYNSPLHF
v_call: TRBV4-1
d_call: NA
clone_size: few
j_call: TRBJ1-6